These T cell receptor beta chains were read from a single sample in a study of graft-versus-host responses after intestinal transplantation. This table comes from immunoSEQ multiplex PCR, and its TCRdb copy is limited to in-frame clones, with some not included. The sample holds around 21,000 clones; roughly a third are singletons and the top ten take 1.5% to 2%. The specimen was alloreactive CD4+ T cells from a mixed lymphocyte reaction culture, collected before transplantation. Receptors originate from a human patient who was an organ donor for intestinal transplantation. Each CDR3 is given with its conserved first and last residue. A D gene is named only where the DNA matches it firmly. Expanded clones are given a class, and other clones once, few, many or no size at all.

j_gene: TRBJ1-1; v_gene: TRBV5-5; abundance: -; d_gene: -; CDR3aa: CASSFGRNTEAFF; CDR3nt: TGTGCCAGCAGCTTTGGACGGAACACTGAAGCTTTCTTT
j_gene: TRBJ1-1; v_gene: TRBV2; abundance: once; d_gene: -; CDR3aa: CASVPRPDGEAFF; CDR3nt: TGTGCCAGCGTCCCACGTCCGGACGGCGAAGCTTTCTTT
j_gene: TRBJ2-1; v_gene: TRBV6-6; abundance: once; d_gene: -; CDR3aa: CASSYSMAATEQFF; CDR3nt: TGTGCCAGCAGTTACTCGATGGCTGCCACTGAGCAGTTCTTC
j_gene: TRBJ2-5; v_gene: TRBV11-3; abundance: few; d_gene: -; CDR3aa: CASSFAQQETQYF; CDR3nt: TGTGCCAGCAGCTTTGCCCAACAAGAGACCCAGTACTTC
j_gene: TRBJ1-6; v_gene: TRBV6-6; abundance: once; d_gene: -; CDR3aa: CASSAGHNSPLHF; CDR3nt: TGTGCCAGCAGTGCTGGGCATAATTCACCCCTCCACTTT
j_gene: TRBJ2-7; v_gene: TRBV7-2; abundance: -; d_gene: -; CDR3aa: CASSLRTGAYEQYF; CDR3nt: TGTGCCAGCAGCTTAAGGACTGGAGCCTACGAGCAGTACTTC
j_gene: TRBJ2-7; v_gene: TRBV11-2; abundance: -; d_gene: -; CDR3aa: CASSFKQVSYEQYF; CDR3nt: TGTGCCAGCAGCTTTAAACAGGTCTCCTACGAGCAGTACTTC
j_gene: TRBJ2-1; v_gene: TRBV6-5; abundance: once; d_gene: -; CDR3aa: CASRRPGDNEQFF; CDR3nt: TGTGCCAGCAGGCGTCCGGGGGACAATGAGCAGTTCTTC
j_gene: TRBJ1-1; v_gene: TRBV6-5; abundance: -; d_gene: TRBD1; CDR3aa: CASNWDRDTEAFF; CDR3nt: TGTGCCAGCAATTGGGACAGGGACACTGAAGCTTTCTTT
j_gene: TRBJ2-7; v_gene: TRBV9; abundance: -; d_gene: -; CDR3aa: CASSVGGLSYEQYF; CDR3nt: TGTGCCAGCAGCGTCGGGGGACTCTCCTACGAGCAGTACTTC
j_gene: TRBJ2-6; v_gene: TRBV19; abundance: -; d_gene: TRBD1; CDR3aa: CASRQGSGANVLTF; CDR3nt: TGTGCCAGCCGACAGGGATCTGGGGCCAACGTCCTGACTTTC
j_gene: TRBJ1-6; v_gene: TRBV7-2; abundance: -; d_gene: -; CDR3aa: CASSLSSGAGPLHF; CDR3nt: TGTGCCAGCAGCTTAAGTTCGGGCGCCGGACCCCTCCACTTT
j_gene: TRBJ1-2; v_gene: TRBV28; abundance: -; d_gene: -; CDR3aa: CASSPQAVGGYTF; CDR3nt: TGTGCCAGCAGTCCCCAGGCGGTAGGGGGCTACACCTTC
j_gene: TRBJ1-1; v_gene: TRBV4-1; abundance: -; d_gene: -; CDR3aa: CASSQGGQGNTEAFF; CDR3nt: TGCGCCAGCAGCCAAGGTGGTCAGGGGAACACTGAAGCTTTCTTT
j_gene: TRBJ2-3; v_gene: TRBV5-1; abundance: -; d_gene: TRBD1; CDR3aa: CASSFQGGTDTQYF; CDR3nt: TGCGCCAGCAGCTTTCAGGGGGGCACAGATACGCAGTATTTT
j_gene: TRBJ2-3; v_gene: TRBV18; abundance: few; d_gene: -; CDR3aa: CASSPIRSSTDTQYF; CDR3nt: TGTGCCAGCTCACCAATCAGGTCTAGCACAGATACGCAGTATTTT
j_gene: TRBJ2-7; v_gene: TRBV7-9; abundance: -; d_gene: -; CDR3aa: CASSLSGTGSYEQYF; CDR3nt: TGTGCCAGCAGCTTATCCGGGACGGGTTCCTACGAGCAGTACTTC
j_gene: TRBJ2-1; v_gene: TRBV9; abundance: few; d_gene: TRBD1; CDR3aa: CASSVTGESYNEQFF; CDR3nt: TGTGCCAGCAGCGTGACAGGGGAGTCCTACAATGAGCAGTTCTTC
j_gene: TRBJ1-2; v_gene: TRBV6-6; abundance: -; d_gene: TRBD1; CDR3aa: CASRTGGGGYTF; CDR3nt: TGTGCCAGCAGGACAGGGGGCGGTGGCTACACCTTC
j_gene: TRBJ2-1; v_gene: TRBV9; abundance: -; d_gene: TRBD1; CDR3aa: CASSARQGSYNEQFF; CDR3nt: TGTGCCAGCAGCGCCCGACAGGGGTCCTACAATGAGCAGTTCTTC
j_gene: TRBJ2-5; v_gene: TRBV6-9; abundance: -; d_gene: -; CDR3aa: CASSYTRQGKTQYF; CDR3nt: TGTGCCAGCAGTTACACGCGCCAGGGGAAGACCCAGTACTTC
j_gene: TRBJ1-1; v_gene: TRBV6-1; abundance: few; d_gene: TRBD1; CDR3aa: CASRGQGAGDTEAFF; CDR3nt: TGTGCCAGCAGGGGACAGGGGGCCGGAGACACTGAAGCTTTCTTT
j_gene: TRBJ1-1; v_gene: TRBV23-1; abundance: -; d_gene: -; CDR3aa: CASSQPPRQRNTEAFF; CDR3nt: TGCGCCAGCAGTCAGCCCCCGAGACAGCGGAACACTGAAGCTTTCTTT
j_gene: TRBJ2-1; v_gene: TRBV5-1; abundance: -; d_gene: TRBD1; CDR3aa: CASSSNAGQGGEQFF; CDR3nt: TGCGCCAGCAGCTCAAATGCGGGACAGGGCGGAGAGCAGTTCTTC
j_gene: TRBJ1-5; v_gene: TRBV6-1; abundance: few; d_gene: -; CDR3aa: CASSEAWGDGNQPQHF; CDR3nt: TGTGCCAGCAGTGAAGCGTGGGGGGACGGCAATCAGCCCCAGCATTTT
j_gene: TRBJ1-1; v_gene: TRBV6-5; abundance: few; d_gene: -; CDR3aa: CASSYSIASGTRAFF; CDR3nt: TGTGCCAGCAGTTACTCGATTGCTTCAGGGACCAGAGCTTTCTTT
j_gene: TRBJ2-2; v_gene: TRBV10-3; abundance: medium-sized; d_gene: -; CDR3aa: CAISESGGGNTGELFF; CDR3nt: TGTGCCATCAGTGAGTCGGGAGGGGGAAACACCGGGGAGCTGTTTTTT
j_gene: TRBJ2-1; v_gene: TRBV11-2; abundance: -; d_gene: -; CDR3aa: CASSLGYNEQFF; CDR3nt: TGTGCCAGCAGCTTAGGGTACAATGAGCAGTTCTTC
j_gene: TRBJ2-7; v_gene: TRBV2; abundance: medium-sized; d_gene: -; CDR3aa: CASRNDDGTLYF; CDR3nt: TGTGCCAGCCGAAACGACGACGGGACTCTGTACTTC
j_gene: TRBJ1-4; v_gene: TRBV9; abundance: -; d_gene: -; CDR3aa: CASSVGVLAPGRNEKLFF; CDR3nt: TGTGCCAGCAGCGTAGGGGTCTTGGCGCCAGGCAGGAATGAAAAACTGTTTTTT
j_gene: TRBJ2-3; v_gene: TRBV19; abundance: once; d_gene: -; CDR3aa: CATSEGTGVNTDTQYF; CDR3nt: TGTGCCACCTCTGAAGGAACCGGAGTCAACACAGATACGCAGTATTTT
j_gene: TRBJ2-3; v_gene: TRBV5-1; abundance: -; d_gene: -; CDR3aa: CASSPLDGYTQYF; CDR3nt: TGCGCCAGCAGCCCGTTGGACGGGTATACGCAGTATTTT
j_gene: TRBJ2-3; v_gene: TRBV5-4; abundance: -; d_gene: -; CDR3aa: CASSSPLGADTQYF; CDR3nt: TGTGCCAGCAGCTCCCCGTTGGGGGCAGATACGCAGTATTTT
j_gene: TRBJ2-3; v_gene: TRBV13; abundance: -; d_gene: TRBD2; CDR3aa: CASSAIPGVAGGRSTDTQYF; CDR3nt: TGTGCCAGCAGCGCCATACCCGGGGTAGCGGGAGGGCGGAGCACAGATACGCAGTATTTT
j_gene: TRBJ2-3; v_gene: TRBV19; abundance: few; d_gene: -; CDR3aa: CASSQDLEVTDTQYF; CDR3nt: TGTGCCAGTAGCCAAGACCTGGAAGTAACAGATACGCAGTATTTT
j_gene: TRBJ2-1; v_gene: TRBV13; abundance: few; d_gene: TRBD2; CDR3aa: CASSLRAGVYNEQFF; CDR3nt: TGTGCCAGCAGCTTAAGAGCGGGAGTCTACAATGAGCAGTTCTTC
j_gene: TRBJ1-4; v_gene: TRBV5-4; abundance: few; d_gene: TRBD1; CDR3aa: CASSFGTGDVKLFF; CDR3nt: TGTGCCAGCAGCTTCGGGACAGGAGATGTAAAACTGTTTTTT
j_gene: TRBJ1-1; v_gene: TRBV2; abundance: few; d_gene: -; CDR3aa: CASSESGGGSEAFF; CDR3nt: TGTGCCAGCAGTGAATCTGGGGGAGGGTCTGAAGCTTTCTTT
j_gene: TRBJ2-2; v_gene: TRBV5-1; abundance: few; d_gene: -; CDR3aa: CASSSTGNTGELFF; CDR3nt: TGCGCCAGCAGCTCGACAGGAAACACCGGGGAGCTGTTTTTT
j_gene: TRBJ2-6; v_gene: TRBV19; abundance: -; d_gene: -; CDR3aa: CASSGGGGWAGANVLTF; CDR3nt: TGTGCCAGTAGCGGCGGCGGAGGTTGGGCTGGGGCCAACGTCCTGACTTTC
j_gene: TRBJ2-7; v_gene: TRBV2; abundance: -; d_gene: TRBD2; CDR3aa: CASSGLAGGYEQYF; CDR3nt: TGTGCCAGCAGTGGACTAGCGGGAGGGTACGAGCAGTACTTC
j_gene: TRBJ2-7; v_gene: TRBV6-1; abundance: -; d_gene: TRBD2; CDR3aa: CASSRLAGNYEQYF; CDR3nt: TGTGCCAGCAGCAGACTAGCGGGAAACTACGAGCAGTACTTC
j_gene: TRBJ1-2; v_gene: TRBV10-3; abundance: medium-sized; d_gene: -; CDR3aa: CAISEDGYYGYTF; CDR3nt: TGTGCCATCAGTGAAGATGGCTACTATGGCTACACCTTC
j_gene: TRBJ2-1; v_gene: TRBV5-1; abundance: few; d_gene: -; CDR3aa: CASSLLAGSSYNEQFF; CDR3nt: TGCGCCAGCAGCCTCCTTGCGGGGAGCTCCTACAATGAGCAGTTCTTC
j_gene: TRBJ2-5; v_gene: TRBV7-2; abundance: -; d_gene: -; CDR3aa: CASSFTRLETQYF; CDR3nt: TGTGCCAGCAGCTTTACCCGACTCGAGACCCAGTACTTC
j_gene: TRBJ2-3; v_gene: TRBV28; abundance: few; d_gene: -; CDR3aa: CASSFRGIRVDTQYF; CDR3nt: TGTGCCAGCAGTTTTAGGGGCATAAGGGTAGATACGCAGTATTTT
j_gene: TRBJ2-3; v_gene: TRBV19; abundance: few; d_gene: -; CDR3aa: CASSIDPGGTDTQYF; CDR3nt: TGTGCCAGTAGTATAGATCCCGGGGGAACAGATACGCAGTATTTT
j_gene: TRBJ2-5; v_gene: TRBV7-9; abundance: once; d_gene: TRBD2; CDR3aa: CASSSLGGVMGETQYF; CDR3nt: TGTGCCAGCAGCTCCCTCGGGGGGGTAATGGGAGAGACCCAGTACTTC
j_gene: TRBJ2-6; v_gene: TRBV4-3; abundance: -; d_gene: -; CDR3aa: CASSQDGANSGANVLTF; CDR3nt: TGCGCCAGCAGCCAAGATGGGGCGAACTCTGGGGCCAACGTCCTGACTTTC
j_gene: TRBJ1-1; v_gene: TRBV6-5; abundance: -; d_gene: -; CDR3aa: CASSYRTQVEAFF; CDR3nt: TGTGCCAGCAGTTACAGGACCCAAGTTGAAGCTTTCTTT
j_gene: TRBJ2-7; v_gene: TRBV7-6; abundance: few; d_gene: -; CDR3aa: CASSLASGPHTGYEQYF; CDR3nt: TGTGCCAGCAGCTTGGCCAGCGGGCCCCACACGGGCTACGAGCAGTACTTC